The present T cell receptor beta chain was sequenced within a study of cytomegalovirus exposure and HLA in healthy donors. Broader study findings: The study flagged roughly 160 TCR beta chains as cytomegalovirus-associated. Cytomegalovirus status was reportedly diagnosed by the classifier with high specificity and sensitivity.

The study drew the donors from its roughly 120-subject validation cohort, separate from the 666-subject first cohort. Produced via immunoSEQ multiplex PCR; TCRdb's table is partial and in-frame only. The sample carries 71,000 or so clones, approximately 93% recorded once. The V end lost 5 bases, the J end lost 4 bases, and 14 bases lay between the germline ends. Germline lookup yields CDR1 MNHNY and CDR2 SVGAGI (reference sequence). CDR3 size: 14 residues. For this clone: Its target is not known.

The chain is built from TRBV6-6 and TRBJ2-5; D remains ambiguous. This receptor was obtained from a man between 18 and 29 years old in good health and CMV-seropositive. The sample taken for sequencing was PBMCs. The CDR3 region has the DNA TGTGCCAGCAGTAGGTCCCTCACGGGAGAGACCCAGTACTTC. Amino acids: CASSRSLTGETQYF.